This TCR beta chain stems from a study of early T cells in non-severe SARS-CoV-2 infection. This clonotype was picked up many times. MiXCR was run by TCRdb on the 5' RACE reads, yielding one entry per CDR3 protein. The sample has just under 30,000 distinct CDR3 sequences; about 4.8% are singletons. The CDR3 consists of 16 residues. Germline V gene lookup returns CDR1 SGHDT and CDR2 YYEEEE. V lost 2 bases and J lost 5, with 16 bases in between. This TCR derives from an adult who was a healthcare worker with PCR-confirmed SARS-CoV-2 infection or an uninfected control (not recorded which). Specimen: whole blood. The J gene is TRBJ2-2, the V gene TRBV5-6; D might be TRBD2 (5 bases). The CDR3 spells CASSFSGITTTGELFF. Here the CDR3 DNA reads TGTGCCAGCAGCTTCTCCGGGATCACTACAACCGGGGAGCTGTTTTTT.